This T cell receptor beta chain was recorded in a study of blood T cell repertoires in COVID-19. The junction had 3 bases not matched to a gene; V was cut back by 2 bases and J by 5 bases. In germline, CDR1 is KGHSH, CDR2 LQKENI. This CDR3 is 15 amino acids long. Authors' methods: Reference gene primers were amplified, and this amplification served to estimate nucleated cell counts. The protocol was immunoSEQ multiplex PCR, while the TCRdb copy is restricted to in-frame clones and leaves out a portion. V and J calls plus clone size are reproduced from that table; the DNA served to infer D and trimming. This table has 330,000 or so clones, approximately 88% appearing once.

The sequencing input was PBMCs or T cells enriched from blood (not recorded which). This receptor was identified in a young man who had recovered from COVID-19. The J gene is TRBJ2-7, the V gene TRBV18; TRBD2 aligns across 13 bases. CDR3 nucleotides: TGTGCCAGCTCACCAGGGACTAGCGGGGTCCACGAGCAGTACTTC. This codes for CASSPGTSGVHEQYF.